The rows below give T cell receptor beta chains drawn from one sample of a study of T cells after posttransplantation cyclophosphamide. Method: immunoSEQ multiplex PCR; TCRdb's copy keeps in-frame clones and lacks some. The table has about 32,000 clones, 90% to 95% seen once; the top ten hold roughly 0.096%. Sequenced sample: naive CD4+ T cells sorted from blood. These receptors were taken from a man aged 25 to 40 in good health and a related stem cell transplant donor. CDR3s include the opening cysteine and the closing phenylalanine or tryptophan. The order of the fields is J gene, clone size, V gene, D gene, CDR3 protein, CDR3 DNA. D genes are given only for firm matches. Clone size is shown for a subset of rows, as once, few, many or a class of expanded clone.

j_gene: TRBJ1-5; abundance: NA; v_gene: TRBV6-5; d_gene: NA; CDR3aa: CASRRSQGQPQHF; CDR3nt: TGTGCCAGCAGACGGTCGCAGGGTCAGCCCCAGCATTTT
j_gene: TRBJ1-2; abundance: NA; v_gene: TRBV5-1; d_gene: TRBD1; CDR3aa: CASSYGGTGGGYTF; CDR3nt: TGCGCCAGCAGCTACGGAGGGACAGGGGGCGGCTACACCTTC
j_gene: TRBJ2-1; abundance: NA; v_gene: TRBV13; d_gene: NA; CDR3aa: CASSLPPPVQVQFF; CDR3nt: TGTGCCAGCAGCTTACCCCCCCCGGTGCAAGTGCAGTTCTTC
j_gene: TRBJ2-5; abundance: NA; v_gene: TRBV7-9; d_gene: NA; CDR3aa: CASSLSGTDQETQYF; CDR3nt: TGTGCCAGCAGCTTGAGCGGAACCGATCAAGAGACCCAGTACTTC
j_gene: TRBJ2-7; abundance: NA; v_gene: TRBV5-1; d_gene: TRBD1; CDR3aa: CASSIRQGRGYEQYF; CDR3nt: TGCGCCAGCAGCATACGACAGGGAAGGGGATACGAGCAGTACTTC
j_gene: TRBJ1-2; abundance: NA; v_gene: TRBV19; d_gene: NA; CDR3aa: CASSIEGALPRVYGYTF; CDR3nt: TGTGCCAGTAGTATAGAGGGGGCCCTCCCTAGGGTCTATGGCTACACCTTC
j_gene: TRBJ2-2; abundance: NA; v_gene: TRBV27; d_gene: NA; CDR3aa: CASSLLRHTGELFF; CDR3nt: TGTGCCAGCAGTTTACTGCGGCACACCGGGGAGCTGTTTTTT
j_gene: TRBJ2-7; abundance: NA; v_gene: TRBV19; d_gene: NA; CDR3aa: CATQASSYEQYF; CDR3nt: TGTGCCACCCAGGCAAGCTCCTACGAGCAGTACTTC
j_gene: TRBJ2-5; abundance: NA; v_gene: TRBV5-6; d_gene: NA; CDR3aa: CASSPLSPGETQYF; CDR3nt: TGTGCCAGCAGCCCACTCTCACCGGGGGAGACCCAGTACTTC
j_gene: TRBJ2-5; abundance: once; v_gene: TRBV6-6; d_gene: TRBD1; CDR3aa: CASGTGSQETQYF; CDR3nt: TGTGCCAGCGGGACAGGTTCCCAAGAGACCCAGTACTTC
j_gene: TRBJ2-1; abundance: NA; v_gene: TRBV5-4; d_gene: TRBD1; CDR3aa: CASSLYDRGSYNEQFF; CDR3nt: TGTGCCAGCAGCTTGTATGACAGGGGCTCCTACAATGAGCAGTTCTTC
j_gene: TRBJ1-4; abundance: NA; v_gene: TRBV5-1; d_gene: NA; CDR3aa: CASSLAGGLGEKLFF; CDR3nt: TGCGCCAGCAGCTTGGCCGGGGGGCTTGGTGAAAAACTGTTTTTT
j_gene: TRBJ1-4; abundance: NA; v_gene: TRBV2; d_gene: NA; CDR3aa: CASSHETVLNEKLFF; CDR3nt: TGTGCCAGCAGCCATGAGACAGTTCTTAATGAAAAACTGTTTTTC
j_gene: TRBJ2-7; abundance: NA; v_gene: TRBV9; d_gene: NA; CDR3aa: CASSVALGAYEQYF; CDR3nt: TGTGCCAGCAGCGTAGCTCTCGGGGCCTACGAGCAGTACTTC
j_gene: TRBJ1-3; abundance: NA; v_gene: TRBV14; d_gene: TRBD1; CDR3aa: CASSQQRQTGKAYTIYF; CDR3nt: TGTGCCAGCAGCCAGCAAAGACAGACAGGGAAAGCATACACCATATATTTT
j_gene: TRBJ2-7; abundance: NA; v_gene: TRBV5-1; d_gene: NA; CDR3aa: CASSLGLGAYEQYF; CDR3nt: TGCGCCAGCAGCTTGGGGCTGGGAGCCTACGAGCAGTACTTC
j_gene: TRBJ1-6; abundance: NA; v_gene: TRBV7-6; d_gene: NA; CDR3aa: CASSSSAGPNSPLHF; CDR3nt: TGTGCCAGCAGCTCGTCCGCGGGGCCAAATTCACCCCTCCACTTT
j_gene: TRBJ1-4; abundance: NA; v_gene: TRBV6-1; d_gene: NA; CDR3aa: CASTTGQINEKLFF; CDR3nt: TGTGCCAGTACAACTGGACAGATAAATGAAAAACTGTTTTTT
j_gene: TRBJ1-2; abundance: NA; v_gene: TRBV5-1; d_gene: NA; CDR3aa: CASNQGEEAYGYTF; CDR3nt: TGCGCCAGCAACCAAGGGGAGGAGGCCTATGGCTACACCTTC
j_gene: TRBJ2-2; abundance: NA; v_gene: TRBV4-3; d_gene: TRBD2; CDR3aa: CASSQAQRGPPPGELFF; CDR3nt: TGCGCCAGCAGCCAAGCCCAGCGGGGGCCCCCCCCCGGGGAGCTGTTTTTT
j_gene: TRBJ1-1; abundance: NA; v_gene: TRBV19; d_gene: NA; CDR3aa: CASSIETGGTEAFF; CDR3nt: TGTGCCAGTAGTATCGAAACGGGAGGGACTGAAGCTTTCTTT
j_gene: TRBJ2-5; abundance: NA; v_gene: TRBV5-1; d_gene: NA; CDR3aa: CASIQGETQYF; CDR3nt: TGCGCCAGCATTCAGGGAGAGACCCAGTACTTC
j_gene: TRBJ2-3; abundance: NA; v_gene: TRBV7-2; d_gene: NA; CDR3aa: CASRRRGEGGDTQYF; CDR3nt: TGTGCCAGCAGGCGTCGGGGGGAAGGGGGAGATACGCAGTATTTT
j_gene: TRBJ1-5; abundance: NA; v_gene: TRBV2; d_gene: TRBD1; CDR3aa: CASSEGQGRNQPQHF; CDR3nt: TGTGCCAGCAGTGAGGGACAGGGGAGAAATCAGCCCCAGCATTTT
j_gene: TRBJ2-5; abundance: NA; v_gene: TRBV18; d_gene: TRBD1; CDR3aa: CASSPTGAQETQYF; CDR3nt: TGTGCCAGCTCACCGACAGGGGCCCAAGAGACCCAGTACTTC
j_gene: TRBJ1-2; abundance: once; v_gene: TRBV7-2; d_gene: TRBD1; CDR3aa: CASSSGATGDGYTF; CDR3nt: TGTGCCAGCAGCTCCGGCGCGACAGGGGATGGCTACACCTTC
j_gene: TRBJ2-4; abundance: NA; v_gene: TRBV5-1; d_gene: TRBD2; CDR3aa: CASSPLAGGAKNIQYF; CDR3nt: TGCGCCAGCAGCCCTCTAGCGGGGGGAGCCAAAAACATTCAGTACTTC
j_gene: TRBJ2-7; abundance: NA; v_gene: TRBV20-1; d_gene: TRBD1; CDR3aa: CSAQTGREQYF; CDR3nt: TGCAGTGCGCAGACAGGGCGCGAGCAGTACTTC
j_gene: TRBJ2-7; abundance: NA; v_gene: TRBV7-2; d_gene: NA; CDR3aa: CASSLGGGNYEQYF; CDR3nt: TGTGCCAGCAGCTTAGGGGGCGGGAACTACGAGCAGTACTTC
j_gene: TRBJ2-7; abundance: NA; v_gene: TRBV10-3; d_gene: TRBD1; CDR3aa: CAIRPGQGTEQYF; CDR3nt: TGTGCCATCAGGCCGGGACAGGGGACCGAGCAGTACTTC
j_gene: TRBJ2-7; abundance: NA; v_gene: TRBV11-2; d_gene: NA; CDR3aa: CASSARGGVLSEQYF; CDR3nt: TGTGCCAGCAGCGCGAGGGGCGGGGTACTTTCCGAGCAGTACTTC
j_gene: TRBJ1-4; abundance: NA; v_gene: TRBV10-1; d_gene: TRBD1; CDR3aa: CASSTGQGGEKLFF; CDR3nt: TGCGCCAGCAGTACGGGACAGGGGGGTGAAAAACTGTTTTTT
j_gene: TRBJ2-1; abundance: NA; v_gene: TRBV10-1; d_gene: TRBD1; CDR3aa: CASSESRSGQGYNEQFF; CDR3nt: TGCGCCAGCAGTGAGTCCCGCTCGGGACAGGGTTACAATGAGCAGTTCTTC
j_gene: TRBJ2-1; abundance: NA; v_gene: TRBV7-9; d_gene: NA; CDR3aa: CASSLLGRFNEQFF; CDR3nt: TGTGCCAGCAGCTTATTGGGCAGGTTCAATGAGCAGTTCTTC
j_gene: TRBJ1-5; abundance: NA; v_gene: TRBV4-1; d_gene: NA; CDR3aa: CASSQVQGQPQHF; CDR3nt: TGCGCCAGCAGCCAGGTACAGGGTCAGCCCCAGCATTTT